This entry lists 12 T cell receptor beta chains sequenced from one sample in a study of cytomegalovirus exposure and HLA in healthy donors. Amplification used 60 Vbeta primers and 13 Jbeta primers. Assay: immunoSEQ multiplex PCR; the TCRdb copy retains only in-frame clones and omits some. The sample has just under 250,000 clones, about 81% seen once. The specimen sequenced was PBMCs. The receptors derive from a woman between 40 and 50 years old in good health and CMV-seropositive.

The chain joins TRBV11-1 to TRBJ2-7, with D maybe TRBD1 (6 bases). Trimming removed 4 bases at V and 3 bases at J, with 7 bases between. The length of the CDR3 is 12 residues. The germline gives CDR1 SGHAT, CDR2 FQDESV (reference sequence). This CDR3 reads CASSSDSYEQYF. The DNA for the CDR3 is TGTGCCAGCAGCTCGGACAGCTACGAGCAGTACTTC.

This chain joins TRBV7-8 and TRBJ2-3; no firm D call. Looked up from germline, CDR1 is SGHVS and CDR2 is FQNEAQ. The ends were cut back, 3 bases at V and 6 bases at J, with 13 bases in the middle. The CDR3 spans 14 residues. This CDR3 is CASSFRPGGDTQYF. The DNA for the CDR3 is TGTGCCAGCAGCTTCCGGCCAGGTGGGGATACGCAGTATTTT.

The chain recombines TRBV5-4 with TRBJ2-3; no reliable D call. Germline V gene lookup returns CDR1 SGHNT and CDR2 YYREEE (reference sequence). With 4 bases removed from V and 1 base from J, the gap between germline ends came to 13 bases. CDR3 length: 15 amino acids. Here the CDR3 reads CASSPVPAGTDTQYF. DNA of the CDR3: TGTGCCAGCAGCCCCGTTCCCGCGGGCACAGATACGCAGTATTTT.

This chain links TRBV7-2 with TRBJ2-7; 12 bases agree with TRBD2. Germline CDR1 SGHTA, CDR2 FQGNSA. J gave up 1 base and V 2 bases, and 9 bases lay outside the gene matches. The CDR3 is 18 residues long. The CDR3 nucleotides are TGTGCCAGCAGCTTAAGGACTAGCGGGATGAACCCTTCCTACGAGCAGTACTTC. Its translation: CASSLRTSGMNPSYEQYF.

The chain is built from TRBV6-1 and TRBJ1-2; maybe TRBD1 (5 bases). Deletions cut 6 bases from V and 5 bases from J, with 13 bases between. The length of the CDR3 is 13 residues. The germline V gene has CDR1 MNHNS and CDR2 SASEGT. CDR3: CASRPLGQYGYTF. The CDR3 coding sequence is TGTGCCAGCAGACCTCTGGGGCAGTATGGCTACACCTTC.

The gene calls are TRBV30 and TRBJ1-2; 10 bases match TRBD1. The CDR3 runs 15 residues. V trimming: 4 bases; J trimming: 8 bases; junction bases outside the gene matches: 13. Germline V gene lookup returns CDR1 GTSNPN and CDR2 SVGIG (reference sequence). In DNA form, the CDR3 reads TGTGCCTGGACCCACAAAGACAGGGGGCGCGGAGGCTACACCTTC. Translating it yields CAWTHKDRGRGGYTF.

The V gene is TRBV5-1, the J gene TRBJ2-3, with TRBD2 matching 10 bases. The germline gives CDR1 SGHRS, CDR2 YFSETQ. With 0 bases clipped from V and 5 bases from J, the junction kept 9 bases outside the gene matches. CDR3 length: 17 amino acids. The CDR3 protein is CASSLGIASGSGDTQYF. The DNA of the CDR3 is TGCGCCAGCAGCTTGGGGATAGCTAGCGGGAGTGGAGATACGCAGTATTTT. The entire variable domain, with the rest obtained from reference TRBV5-1 and TRBJ2-3, is as follows: KAGVTQTPRYLIKTRGQQVTLSCSPISGHRSVSWYQQTPGQGLQFLFEYFSETQRNKGNFPGRFSGRQFSNSRSEMNVSTLELGDSALYLCASSLGIASGSGDTQYFGPGTRLTVL.

The V and J genes are TRBV2 and TRBJ2-1, with 8 positions matching TRBD1. V lost 5 bases to trimming and J lost 4 bases; unmatched junction nucleotides: 4. The CDR3 extends over 14 amino acids. Germline lookup yields CDR1 SNHLY and CDR2 FYNNEI. CDR3 loop: CASSRQGAYNEQFF. CDR3 coding DNA: TGTGCCAGCAGTAGGCAGGGGGCTTACAATGAGCAGTTCTTC. Using reference TRBV2 and TRBJ2-1 for the parts outside the CDR3, the full variable domain is EPEVTQTPSHQVTQMGQEVILRCVPISNHLYFYWYRQILGQKVEFLVSFYNNEISEKSEIFDDQFSVERPDGSNFTLKIRSTKLEDSAMYFCASSRQGAYNEQFFGPGTRLTVL.

The chain couples TRBV7-9 to TRBJ1-1, with D possibly being TRBD1 (5 bases). This CDR3 has 15 amino acids. Germline V gives CDR1 SEHNR, CDR2 FQNEAQ (reference sequence). V lost 4 bases to trimming and J lost 0 bases, with 12 bases between them. The CDR3 region has the DNA TGTGCCAGCAGCTGGGGCGCGGCCTTGAACACTGAAGCTTTCTTT. Residues: CASSWGAALNTEAFF.

Concerning this clone itself: The sample contains more than one DNA sequence encoding this CDR3. This chain connects TRBV14 to TRBJ1-1, with D unclear. Germline V gene lookup returns CDR1 SGHDN and CDR2 FVKESK. The CDR3 extends over 14 amino acids. Trimming removed 4 bases at V and 1 base at J, with 10 bases between. CDR3 nucleotide sequence: TGTGCCAGCAGCCCAGGACTACAGAACACTGAAGCTTTCTTT. Translated: CASSPGLQNTEAFF.

The J gene is TRBJ2-1, the V gene TRBV28; possibly TRBD2 for D (5 bases). Between the trimmed V and J ends, which lost 8 bases and 7 bases, there was a span of 18 bases. Germline V gene sequence: CDR1 MDHEN, CDR2 SYDVKM. The CDR3 runs 14 residues. CDR3 sequence (DNA): TGTGCCAGCCTCTCCGGGGAGTTGGGGAATGAGCAGTTCTTC. This encodes CASLSGELGNEQFF.

This clone occurred once. DNA of the CDR3: TGCGCCAGCAGCCAAGGAGGCGGGAGGGCCCCCGGGGATGAGCAGTTCTTC. Translated, it gives CASSQGGGRAPGDEQFF. The chain links TRBV4-3 to TRBJ2-1; 9 positions match TRBD2. The germline V gene has CDR1 LGHNA and CDR2 YSLEER. The CDR3 is 17 amino acids. The V segment lost 1 base and the J segment 8 bases; nucleotides outside the gene matches: 12.